This is a list of T cell receptor beta chains from one sample in a study of blood T cell repertoires in COVID-19. Produced via immunoSEQ multiplex PCR; TCRdb's table is partial and in-frame only. The sample holds 180,000 or so clones, about 86% seen once. Material: peripheral blood. These receptors were collected from a man aged 18 to 30 with acute or convalescent COVID-19. Each CDR3 is given with its conserved first and last residue. The D gene is left open where the match is weak. Clone size appears in some rows only: once, few, many, or a class for an expanded clone.

abundance,len,j_gene,d_gene,v_gene,CDR3nt,CDR3aa
-,13,TRBJ2-5,TRBD2,TRBV4-1,TGCGCCAGCAGCCAAGTGGCGGGGGGGACCCAGTACTTC,CASSQVAGGTQYF
-,15,TRBJ2-3,TRBD1,TRBV27,TGTGCCAGTAAGACAGGGTTTACTAGCACAGATACGCAGTATTTT,CASKTGFTSTDTQYF
-,14,TRBJ1-2,-,TRBV28,TGTGCCAGCAGTCCTCATCAGGGGTCCTATGGCTACACCTTC,CASSPHQGSYGYTF
-,14,TRBJ1-6,-,TRBV6-1,TGTGCCAGCAGTGAAGTTGTCCCCGGGGGGGCCCTCCACTTT,CASSEVVPGGALHF
-,16,TRBJ2-1,TRBD2,TRBV9,TGTGCCAGCAGCCCCACCGGGACTAGCGGGGCCAATGAGCAGTTCTTC,CASSPTGTSGANEQFF
-,16,TRBJ2-1,TRBD1,TRBV7-2,TGTGCCAGCAGCATACACAGGGACAGTTACAACAATGAGCAGTTCTTC,CASSIHRDSYNNEQFF
-,14,TRBJ2-2,-,TRBV29-1,TGCAGCGTTGAGCCGGGGATTAACACCGGGGAGCTGTTTTTT,CSVEPGINTGELFF
few,13,TRBJ1-2,-,TRBV6-5,TGTGCCAGCAGGTCTGGCAGAAACTATGGCTACACCTTC,CASRSGRNYGYTF
-,13,TRBJ2-2,-,TRBV30,TGTGCCTGGAGGGACAAGGGAACCGGGGAGCTGTTTTTT,CAWRDKGTGELFF
-,20,TRBJ2-1,TRBD2,TRBV11-3,TGTGCCAGCAGCTCGCCCGTTGGTAGCGGGGGGGTACCCCTTAACAATGAGCAGTTCTTC,CASSSPVGSGGVPLNNEQFF
-,15,TRBJ2-1,-,TRBV3-1/TRBV3-2,TGTGCCAGCAGACCTAGCCCATCTCCCTACAATGAGCAGTTCTTC,CASRPSPSPYNEQFF
-,14,TRBJ2-3,TRBD2,TRBV5-1,TGCGCCAGCAGCTTGGAAACAGCGGGGGACCGTTGGTATTTT,CASSLETAGDRWYF
-,13,TRBJ1-4,TRBD1,TRBV7-8,TGTGCCAGCAGCTTATACAGGGGGGAAAAACTGTTTTTT,CASSLYRGEKLFF
once,14,TRBJ2-5,-,TRBV7-3,TGTGCCAGCAGCTCGCCGGGAGCACCGGGGACCCAGTACTTC,CASSSPGAPGTQYF
-,14,TRBJ1-1,TRBD1,TRBV6-6,TGTGCCAGCAGTTCCACAGGGGGTATTACTGAAGCTTTCTTT,CASSSTGGITEAFF
-,15,TRBJ1-3,-,TRBV11-2,TGTGCCAGCAGCTTAGTGGCCTCCTCTGGAAACACCATATATTTT,CASSLVASSGNTIYF
-,15,TRBJ2-5,-,TRBV2,TGTGCCAGCAGGGGAGAACGTAACAATTTCGGGACCCAGTACTTC,CASRGERNNFGTQYF
-,14,TRBJ1-4,-,TRBV7-9,TGTGCCAGCACCACGCGGGGGGCGAATGAAAAACTGTTTTTT,CASTTRGANEKLFF
-,13,TRBJ1-4,-,TRBV6-5,TGTGCCAGCACCCCGGGGGGGAGGGAAAAACTGTTTTTT,CASTPGGREKLFF
-,15,TRBJ1-2,TRBD1,TRBV6-5,TGTGCCAGCAGACTCCAGGACAGGGGAAACTATGGCTACACCTTC,CASRLQDRGNYGYTF
-,14,TRBJ1-3,TRBD1,TRBV2,TGTGCCAGCTGTGACAGGGGAATTGGAAACACCATATATTTT,CASCDRGIGNTIYF
-,16,TRBJ2-1,TRBD1,TRBV14,TGTGCCAGCAGCCCCCGGACAGGGGGCTCCTACAATGAGCAGTTCTTC,CASSPRTGGSYNEQFF
-,14,TRBJ1-1,-,TRBV5-1,TGCGCCAGCAGCTTGGGCGGGTTGGGCACTGAAGCTTTCTTT,CASSLGGLGTEAFF
-,14,TRBJ1-5,-,TRBV27,TGTGCCAGCAGCCCGATCGGGGGCAATCAGCCCCAGCATTTT,CASSPIGGNQPQHF
-,15,TRBJ1-1,TRBD1,TRBV6-5,TGTGCCAGCAGTTATTGGGGGACAGGGGATACTGAAGCTTTCTTT,CASSYWGTGDTEAFF
-,10,TRBJ1-1,TRBD1,TRBV19,TGTGCCACTCCGGACAGGGAGGCTTTCTTT,CATPDREAFF
-,17,TRBJ2-2,TRBD2,TRBV7-3,TGTGCCAGCAGCTTAAAGGGACTAGCGGGGAGGACCGGGGAGCTGTTTTTT,CASSLKGLAGRTGELFF
-,15,TRBJ1-2,-,TRBV28,TGTGCCAGCACAGATCCCCGAGCGGGGGCCGGTGGCTACACCTTC,CASTDPRAGAGGYTF
-,12,TRBJ1-1,-,TRBV6-1,TGTGCCAGCAGTGAAGGAGGGATTGAAGCTTTCTTT,CASSEGGIEAFF
-,16,TRBJ1-1,-,TRBV18,TGTGCCAGCTCACCAGGATATGGGGCCCAGAACACTGAAGCTTTCTTT,CASSPGYGAQNTEAFF
-,14,TRBJ1-1,TRBD1,TRBV5-1,TGCGCCAGCAGCTGGGACAGGGGACTGACTGAAGCTTTCTTT,CASSWDRGLTEAFF
-,15,TRBJ1-6,-,TRBV2,TGTGCCGTAAGACCCGGGACATTCCCCATTTCACCCCTCCACTTT,CAVRPGTFPISPLHF
-,14,TRBJ1-1,-,TRBV5-4,TGTGCCAGCAGCTTGGACGGGGAGGGCACTGAAGCTTTCTTT,CASSLDGEGTEAFF
-,12,TRBJ2-3,-,TRBV6-1,TGTGCCAGCAGTGAGTTTCTGGATACGCAGTATTTT,CASSEFLDTQYF
-,15,TRBJ1-1,-,TRBV5-1,TGCGCCAGCAAGGATTCAGTCGGGGTAAACACTGAAGCTTTCTTT,CASKDSVGVNTEAFF
few,14,TRBJ1-4,TRBD1,TRBV6-6,TGTGCCAGCAGCCTGACAGGGAATAATGAAAAACTGTTTTTT,CASSLTGNNEKLFF
once,12,TRBJ2-7,-,TRBV30,TGTGCCTGGAGTGTCGCAGCCTACGAGCAGTACTTC,CAWSVAAYEQYF
once,16,TRBJ2-3,-,TRBV19,TGTGCCAGTAGTGCCCGAGGACAGTCTTTCACAGATACGCAGTATTTT,CASSARGQSFTDTQYF
few,15,TRBJ1-5,-,TRBV10-3,TGTGCCATCAGTGAGACAGCCCGCGGCAATCAGCCCCAGCATTTT,CAISETARGNQPQHF
few,15,TRBJ1-4,-,TRBV7-2,TGTGCCAGCAGCTTAGGATCGGGAGGGGGTGAAAAACTGTTTTTT,CASSLGSGGGEKLFF
-,18,TRBJ2-2,TRBD1,TRBV9,TGTGCCAGCAGCGTATCAACGAGACAGGGTCCTTACACCGGGGAGCTGTTTTTT,CASSVSTRQGPYTGELFF
once,15,TRBJ2-5,-,TRBV7-9,TGTGCCAGCAGCTTAGTGGGGGGGCCTCAAGAGACCCAGTACTTC,CASSLVGGPQETQYF